One and the same sample provided the 19 T cell receptor beta chains below, sequenced in a study of cytomegalovirus exposure and HLA in healthy donors (dated by TCRdb to 2016 to 2017). The protocol used for the library was the immunoSEQ multiplex PCR assay. For the multiplex PCR, a mixture combining 60 forward primers for TCR Vbeta segments and 13 reverse primers for TCR Jbeta segments was used. Not all clones reach the TCRdb copy of this immuneACCESS table, which keeps in-frame sequences only. Checked studies attribute under half of the gap to unresolved V genes and leave the rest unexplained. For this sample the table gives around 91,000 clones, of which approximately 89% were detected only once. The ten largest clones represent about 8.6% of the sample. The sequenced sample was PBMCs. These receptors were taken from a man aged 25 to 45 in good health and CMV-seropositive.

This clone occurred a few times. The V call is TRBV5-1, the J call TRBJ1-1; TRBD1 matches 11 bases. Trimming cost V 4 bases and J 1 base; bases outside gene matches: 12. This CDR3 has 18 residues. Germline V gene data show CDR1 as SGHRS and CDR2 as YFSETQ. CDR3 residues: CASSAHRGTGGRNTEAFF. The CDR3 DNA reads TGCGCCAGCAGCGCTCACCGGGGGACAGGGGGTAGGAACACTGAAGCTTTCTTT.

The chain links TRBV2 to TRBJ2-1, with 9 bases that match TRBD1. CDR1 is SNHLY, CDR2 FYNNEI, per germline. Unmatched junction bases numbered 8, after V lost 6 bases and J lost 2 bases. There are 16 residues in the CDR3. CDR3 sequence (DNA): TGTGCCAGCAGGGCCCTACAGGGGGCTACCTACAATGAGCAGTTCTTC. It specifies CASRALQGATYNEQFF. The full variable domain, in which reference TRBV2 and TRBJ2-1 provide the parts outside the CDR3, is EPEVTQTPSHQVTQMGQEVILRCVPISNHLYFYWYRQILGQKVEFLVSFYNNEISEKSEIFDDQFSVERPDGSNFTLKIRSTKLEDSAMYFCASRALQGATYNEQFFGPGTRLTVL.

The chain is built from TRBV30 and TRBJ1-6, with 7 bases that match TRBD1. The CDR3 has 15 amino acids. Germline V gene lookup returns CDR1 GTSNPN and CDR2 SVGIG (reference sequence). The V segment lost 3 bases and the J segment 9 bases; nucleotides outside the gene matches: 11. The CDR3 is CAWRGDSVGISPLHF. CDR3 DNA sequence: TGTGCCTGGAGGGGGGACAGCGTTGGCATTTCACCCCTCCACTTT.

The gene calls are TRBV6-1 and TRBJ2-5, with 10 nucleotides matching TRBD2. With V trimmed by 6 bases and J by 0 bases, 7 bases remained unmatched. The CDR3 extends over 16 amino acids. Germline V CDR1 and CDR2: MNHNS, SASEGT. The CDR3 bases are TGTGCCAGCAGGGAACCAACTAGCGGGGACCAAGAGACCCAGTACTTC. It encodes CASREPTSGDQETQYF.

The chain recombines TRBV5-1 with TRBJ2-7, with TRBD2 matching over 8 bases. This CDR3 has 14 residues. Germline trimming cut 5 bases from V and 3 bases from J; bases unmatched to any gene: 7. Germline CDR1 reads SGHRS; CDR2 reads YFSETQ. The CDR3 DNA follows: TGCGCCAGCAGTCAAGTAAGCGGGAGCTACGAGCAGTACTTC. Translation: CASSQVSGSYEQYF.

This chain uses TRBV28 with TRBJ2-4, with TRBD1 identical over 9 bases. J gave up 9 bases and V 2 bases, and 8 bases lay outside the gene matches. This CDR3 is 15 amino acids long. Germline V gives CDR1 MDHEN, CDR2 SYDVKM. The CDR3 loop reads CASSLADRGGIIQYF. CDR3 nucleotides: TGTGCCAGCAGTTTAGCAGACAGGGGGGGAATCATTCAGTACTTC.

J is TRBJ2-7 and V is TRBV20-1; a possible D gene is TRBD1 (6 bases). Germline V gene lookup returns CDR1 DFQATT and CDR2 SNEGSKA (reference sequence). The CDR3 is 11 amino acids. V gave up 5 bases and J gave up 6 bases, with 11 bases separating them. In DNA form, the CDR3 reads TGCAGTGCTGCCCGCAGGGGCGAGCAGTACTTC. Its protein is CSAARRGEQYF.

The chain is built from TRBV9 and TRBJ2-2; 9 positions match TRBD2. Trimming at V came to 2 bases and at J to 3 bases, leaving 5 bases not matched to a gene. CDR1 and CDR2 (germline): SGDLS, YYNGEE. The CDR3 consists of 16 residues. CDR3 coding DNA: TGTGCCAGCAGCGTTCTAGCGGGATTTGACACCGGGGAGCTGTTTTTT. Its translation is CASSVLAGFDTGELFF.

On this clone: At one boundary the junction diverges from the germline segment, which might be a read error. The chain employs TRBV5-1 and TRBJ1-1; 9 bases fit TRBD1. The CDR3 extends over 14 amino acids. The germline CDR1 and CDR2 sequences are SGHRS and YFSETQ. The CDR3 DNA reads TGCGCCAACAGCCAGGGACAGGGGAACACTGAAGCTTTCTTT. This sequence encodes CANSQGQGNTEAFF.

The rearrangement joins TRBV5-1 to TRBJ1-1; TRBD1 matches 7 bases. V shed 4 bases and J 3 bases; nucleotides not matched to a gene: 6. This CDR3 region has 14 residues. The germline CDR1 and CDR2 sequences are SGHRS and YFSETQ. DNA for the CDR3: TGCGCCAGCAGCGTATCAGGGGGTGACACTGAAGCTTTCTTT. Translating it yields CASSVSGGDTEAFF. Full variable domain (remainder filled in from reference TRBV5-1 and TRBJ1-1): KAGVTQTPRYLIKTRGQQVTLSCSPISGHRSVSWYQQTPGQGLQFLFEYFSETQRNKGNFPGRFSGRQFSNSRSEMNVSTLELGDSALYLCASSVSGGDTEAFFGQGTRLTVV.

A note on this clone: The sample contains more than one DNA sequence encoding this CDR3. This chain joins TRBV5-6 and TRBJ2-6; D is undetermined. Per germline, CDR1 SGHDT and CDR2 YYEEEE. V shed 3 bases and J shed 4 bases, with 8 bases lying between them. There are 14 residues in the CDR3. This CDR3 reads CASSSSSGANVLTF. The CDR3 bases are TGTGCCAGCAGCTCCTCCTCCGGGGCCAACGTCCTGACTTTC.

The genes are TRBV6-1 and TRBJ1-2; 9 bases match TRBD1. The CDR3 consists of 13 residues. CDR1 is MNHNS, CDR2 SASEGT, per germline. V lost 8 bases to trimming and J lost 5 bases; unmatched junction nucleotides: 6. CDR3 bases: TGTGCCAGCGGCCCGGGACAGGGTTATGGCTACACCTTC. Its protein product is CASGPGQGYGYTF.

The gene calls are TRBV5-4 and TRBJ2-7, with a tentative D call TRBD1 (6 bases). Trimming removed 4 bases from V and 0 bases from J, with 14 bases in between. Germline V lookup: CDR1 SGHNT, CDR2 YYREEE (reference sequence). The CDR3 extends over 15 amino acids. The CDR3 DNA is TGTGCCAGCAGCCGCAATTTGGACAGCTCCTACGAGCAGTACTTC. Protein product: CASSRNLDSSYEQYF.

The rearrangement uses TRBV27 and TRBJ2-7; 8 bases agree with TRBD1. Germline CDR1 reads MNHEY; CDR2 reads SMNVEV (reference sequence). Trimming cost V 2 bases and J 2 bases; bases outside gene matches: 2. The CDR3 totals 14 residues. The CDR3 region is CASSLRTGTYEQYF. The CDR3 bases are TGTGCCAGCAGTTTACGGACAGGGACCTACGAGCAGTACTTC.

V is TRBV28 and J is TRBJ2-7, with a weak D call TRBD1 (6 bases). Germline V lookup: CDR1 MDHEN, CDR2 SYDVKM. V lost 3 bases and J 5 bases, leaving 20 bases between the germline ends. CDR3 length: 16 residues. The CDR3: CASSFTSAGALNEQYF. Here the CDR3 DNA reads TGTGCCAGCAGTTTCACCTCCGCAGGGGCGTTGAACGAGCAGTACTTC.

The chain has TRBV27 and TRBJ2-1, with TRBD1 as a possible D gene (6 bases). This CDR3 comprises 15 residues. V was cut by 1 base and J by 6 bases, with 13 bases left in between. Germline V gene lookup returns CDR1 MNHEY and CDR2 SMNVEV (reference sequence). The CDR3: CASSLLALQGNEQFF. CDR3 in DNA: TGTGCCAGCAGTTTATTAGCTCTACAGGGCAATGAGCAGTTCTTC.

This chain connects TRBV28 to TRBJ1-1; 8 bases agree with TRBD1. The germline V gene has CDR1 MDHEN and CDR2 SYDVKM. The ends lost 8 bases at V and 1 base at J; junction bases unmatched: 12. The CDR3 length is 16 residues. This chain's CDR3 is CASFDQGAVRNTEAFF. The CDR3, as DNA: TGTGCCAGCTTTGACCAGGGGGCGGTAAGGAACACTGAAGCTTTCTTT.

This clone has only one observation. The rearrangement joins TRBV28 to TRBJ2-7; TRBD1 is a possible D gene (5 bases). The germline CDR1 and CDR2 sequences are MDHEN and SYDVKM. The CDR3 is 16 amino acids. Trimming removed 6 bases at V and 3 bases at J, with 21 bases between. CDR3 in DNA: TGTGCCAGCAGAAAGATCCCCCCGCCGACAGTCTACGAGCAGTACTTC. This gives the protein CASRKIPPPTVYEQYF.

Only a few counts were recorded for this clone. V and J are TRBV6-1 and TRBJ1-2; D unclear. Trimming cost V 6 bases and J 2 bases, with 13 bases left between them. CDR1 is MNHNS, CDR2 SASEGT, per germline. CDR3 length: 14 amino acids. The CDR3: CASSYVTQNYGYTF. The CDR3 DNA follows: TGTGCCAGCAGCTACGTGACACAGAACTATGGCTACACCTTC.